One and the same sample provided the 24 T cell receptor beta chains below, sequenced in a study of T cell responses to AZD1222 COVID-19 vaccine. Some clones are missing from TCRdb's copy, which holds only in-frame ones; the method was immunoSEQ multiplex PCR. Among approximately 110,000 clones, 70% to 90% were seen once, and the ten largest hold 4.2%. The sequencing here drew on peripheral blood, taken on day 0 of AZD1222 vaccination. The source of these receptors is an adult in good health.

Notes on this clone: Germline is not matched at one junction end, which may reflect a read error. The CDR3 reads CASRFGDLDNSPLHF. The CDR3 DNA reads TGTGCCAGCCGTTTCGGGGACCTTGACAATTCACCCCTCCACTTT. The V call is TRBV28, the J call TRBJ1-6; tentatively, D is TRBD1 (5 bases). Germline lookup yields CDR1 MDHEN and CDR2 SYDVKM. This CDR3 comprises 15 residues.

This chain uses TRBV11-2 with TRBJ2-1, with 10 bases aligning to TRBD1. There are 16 residues in the CDR3. Per the germline V gene, CDR1 is SGHAT and CDR2 is FQNNGV. With V trimmed by 6 bases and J by 6 bases, 11 bases remained unmatched. This CDR3 reads CASSQSRDRGGNEQFF. The CDR3 region has the DNA TGTGCCAGCAGTCAGAGCCGGGACAGGGGTGGCAATGAGCAGTTCTTC.

V usage is TRBV19 and J usage is TRBJ2-5; 10 positions agree with TRBD1. The germline V gene encodes CDR1 LNHDA and CDR2 SQIVND (reference sequence). The V and J ends lost 4 bases and 4 bases, in that order; junction bases with no gene match: 3. The CDR3 sequence is 14 residues long. CDR3 DNA sequence: TGTGCCAGTAGTACCCGGACAGGGGGAGAGACCCAGTACTTC. Amino acids: CASSTRTGGETQYF.

V and J are TRBV6-4 and TRBJ2-1, with D uncertain. The CDR3 has 15 amino acids. Trimming took off 10 bases at V and 7 bases at J, with 23 bases between the two ends. Germline V lookup: CDR1 MRHNA, CDR2 SNTAGT. The DNA of the CDR3 is TGTGCCACCTCCATCCGCTCAGAAACCGCGAATGAGCAGTTCTTC. This sequence encodes CATSIRSETANEQFF.

The chain is built from TRBV6-5 and TRBJ2-7, with D uncertain. CDR3 size: 14 residues. The V and J ends lost 5 bases and 3 bases respectively, with 14 bases between them. Per the germline V gene, CDR1 is MNHEY and CDR2 is SVGAGI. In DNA, the CDR3 is TGTGCCAGCAGTCCGAATTTAGGGAACTACGAGCAGTACTTC. It is translated as CASSPNLGNYEQYF.

The rearrangement links TRBV15 to TRBJ2-7, with 7 bases fitting TRBD1. Trimming cost V 1 base and J 0 bases; bases outside gene matches: 6. The CDR3 has 16 amino acids. Germline V CDR1 and CDR2: LNHNV, YYDKDF (reference sequence). The CDR3, as DNA: TGTGCCACCAGCAGAGCCCGGGACAGCGCCTCCTACGAGCAGTACTTC. Protein sequence: CATSRARDSASYEQYF.

CDR3 sequence: CASLVGRQNYGYTF. CDR3 nucleotides: TGTGCCAGCTTAGTAGGAAGACAGAACTATGGCTACACCTTC. The chain couples TRBV28 to TRBJ1-2, with a weak D call TRBD1 (5 bases). The CDR3 consists of 14 residues. With 8 bases removed from V and 2 bases from J, the gap between germline ends came to 15 bases. The V gene's germline CDR1 is MDHEN and CDR2 SYDVKM.

The chain recombines TRBV5-1 with TRBJ2-1; 9 bases are a match to TRBD2. This CDR3 has 14 amino acids. The V segment lost 5 bases and the J segment 3 bases; nucleotides outside the gene matches: 3. Germline CDR1 SGHRS, CDR2 YFSETQ. This CDR3 reads CASSGTSFYNEQFF. CDR3 DNA: TGCGCCAGCAGTGGGACTAGCTTCTACAATGAGCAGTTCTTC.

About this clone: Other DNA sequences in this specimen translate into the identical CDR3. The rearrangement uses TRBV30 and TRBJ2-5, with D hard to call. Germline CDR1 is GTSNPN and CDR2 is SVGIG (reference sequence). The CDR3 sequence is 11 residues long. The V gene lost 0 bases and the J gene lost 4 bases, with 3 bases spanning the gap. The CDR3 nucleotides are TGTGCCTGGAGTGTGGGAGAGACCCAGTACTTC. Translating it yields CAWSVGETQYF.

The chain carries TRBV11-2 and TRBJ2-7; D is ambiguous. Between the trimmed V and J ends, which lost 5 bases and 4 bases, there was a span of 6 bases. The CDR3 has 11 amino acids. Germline CDR1 and CDR2: SGHAT and FQNNGV. The CDR3 spells CASSAIYEQYF. The CDR3 DNA reads as TGTGCCAGCAGCGCGATTTACGAGCAGTACTTC.

V is TRBV27 and J is TRBJ2-7; no reliable D call. The germline V and J ends were trimmed by 0 bases and 5 bases, with 11 bases remaining between them. The length of the CDR3 is 14 residues. The germline V gene has CDR1 MNHEY and CDR2 SMNVEV (reference sequence). The CDR3 region has the DNA TGTGCCAGCAGTTTATCTTCAAATACCAACGAGCAGTACTTC. Its protein product is CASSLSSNTNEQYF.

The chain links TRBV28 to TRBJ1-2; a possible D gene is TRBD1 (6 bases). CDR1 and CDR2 from the germline V gene are MDHEN and SYDVKM. The CDR3 loop spans 16 amino acids. The V and J ends lost 2 bases and 4 bases respectively, with 17 bases between them. DNA of the CDR3: TGTGCCAGCAGTTTACCTTCCCCCGGGACACCCTATGGCTACACCTTC. It codes for CASSLPSPGTPYGYTF.

CDR3 residues: CASSMGVREDIQYF. The CDR3 DNA sequence: TGTGCCAGTAGTATGGGAGTCAGGGAGGACATTCAGTACTTC. V and J are TRBV19 and TRBJ2-4; D is possibly TRBD2 (6 bases). This CDR3 is built from 14 residues. V was pared by 3 bases and J by 8 bases, with 14 bases between. CDR1 and CDR2 (germline): LNHDA, SQIVND (reference sequence).

This clone was counted only a few times. The chain combines TRBV28 with TRBJ1-3; no clear D gene. The CDR3 has 16 residues. With 2 bases removed from V and 4 bases from J, the gap between germline ends came to 15 bases. CDR1 is MDHEN, CDR2 SYDVKM, per germline. CDR3 protein: CASSLTGYYRGNTIYF. The CDR3 bases are TGTGCCAGCAGTTTAACGGGATATTATAGGGGAAACACCATATATTTT.

The genes are TRBV4-1 and TRBJ2-7; weak D call: TRBD2 (6 bases). The V end lost 4 bases, the J end lost 1 base, and 11 bases lay between the germline ends. CDR3 length equals 14 residues. Germline loops: CDR1 MGHRA, CDR2 YSYEKL. CDR3: CASSLLGGSYEQYF. CDR3 DNA sequence: TGCGCCAGCAGCCTGCTTGGGGGGTCCTACGAGCAGTACTTC.

The chain has TRBV19 and TRBJ2-2, with D possibly matching TRBD2 (5 bases). Trimming stripped 6 bases from V and 3 bases from J, with 11 bases between. Looked up from germline, CDR1 is LNHDA and CDR2 is SQIVND (reference sequence). This CDR3 is built from 14 residues. CDR3 nucleotide sequence: TGTGCCAGTAGGGTTAAGAGGGACACCGGGGAGCTGTTTTTT. Protein: CASRVKRDTGELFF.

There are a few counts of this clone. This rearrangement joins TRBV7-8 to TRBJ1-1, with D uncertain. This CDR3 has 15 amino acids. The V end was cut by 1 base, the J end by 7 bases, with 16 bases between. CDR1 is SGHVS and CDR2 is FQNEAQ in the germline V gene. The CDR3 sequence is CASSLENGKKSEAFF. The CDR3 DNA reads TGTGCCAGCAGCTTAGAAAATGGAAAGAAGAGTGAAGCTTTCTTT.

This chain uses TRBV19 with TRBJ1-1; D remains ambiguous. Germline V gene data show CDR1 as LNHDA and CDR2 as SQIVND (reference sequence). Trimming pared 0 bases from V and 4 bases from J, leaving 6 bases between. CDR3 length equals 13 residues. In DNA, the CDR3 is TGTGCCAGTAGTATAGATGCACGCACTGAAGCTTTCTTT. Protein product: CASSIDARTEAFF.

This clone was found once. This sequence joins TRBV4-3 and TRBJ2-7, with a possible D match to TRBD1 (6 bases). Trimming removed 0 bases at V and 4 bases at J, with 16 bases between. The CDR3 length is 16 residues. Germline V CDR1 and CDR2: LGHNA, YSLEER. CDR3 residues: CASSQDKGQGSYEQYF. CDR3 DNA: TGCGCCAGCAGCCAAGATAAGGGGCAGGGGTCGTACGAGCAGTACTTC.

This chain joins TRBV7-8 and TRBJ2-3; 7 positions match TRBD1. CDR1 SGHVS and CDR2 FQNEAQ come from the germline V gene. V lost 4 bases to trimming and J lost 5 bases; unmatched junction nucleotides: 6. The CDR3 is made up of 14 amino acids. The CDR3 DNA reads as TGTGCCAGCAGCTCGACAGGGTTTATAGATACGCAGTATTTT. This sequence encodes CASSSTGFIDTQYF.

The J gene is TRBJ1-1, the V gene TRBV5-1; the D gene is possibly TRBD1 (5 bases). Trimming pared 3 bases from V and 6 bases from J, leaving 18 bases between. The CDR3 covers 15 residues. Germline CDR1 and CDR2: SGHRS and YFSETQ. This CDR3 is CASSSMGGGLAEAFF. DNA for the CDR3: TGCGCCAGCAGCTCCATGGGGGGTGGGCTCGCTGAAGCTTTCTTT.

The chain is built from TRBV5-1 and TRBJ2-7, with 7 bases fitting TRBD2. V was clipped by 2 bases and J by 2 bases; unmatched bases: 1. The CDR3 contains 13 residues. CDR1 and CDR2 (germline): SGHRS, YFSETQ. The CDR3 sequence: CASSLAGTYEQYF. CDR3 DNA sequence: TGCGCCAGCAGCTTAGCGGGGACCTACGAGCAGTACTTC. Full variable domain (remainder filled in from reference TRBV5-1 and TRBJ2-7): KAGVTQTPRYLIKTRGQQVTLSCSPISGHRSVSWYQQTPGQGLQFLFEYFSETQRNKGNFPGRFSGRQFSNSRSEMNVSTLELGDSALYLCASSLAGTYEQYFGPGTRLTVT.

The chain has TRBV5-1 and TRBJ1-1; the D is unclear. The germline V gene encodes CDR1 SGHRS and CDR2 YFSETQ. This CDR3 is built from 13 residues. Trimming pared 5 bases from V and 2 bases from J, leaving 10 bases between. The CDR3 coding sequence is TGCGCCAGCAGGGCGACGGATAACACTGAAGCTTTCTTT. This codes for CASRATDNTEAFF.

This chain connects TRBV4-3 to TRBJ1-5; no firm D call. The CDR3 sequence is 14 residues long. V lost 4 bases to trimming and J lost 9 bases, with 16 bases between them. The V gene's germline CDR1 is LGHNA and CDR2 YSLEER. CDR3 residues: CASSLDWTTSPQHF. The CDR3 DNA reads TGCGCCAGCAGCCTTGACTGGACTACCTCGCCCCAGCATTTT.